Listed below are T cell receptor beta chains from one sample, sequenced in a study of T cells expressing NK-cell markers. TCRdb reanalyzed the 5' RACE reads and collapses them to one entry per CDR3 protein, without DNA. The sample includes fewer than 400,000 distinct CDR3 sequences. Sequences were obtained from blood T cells: a sorted CD56 or NKG2C T cell subset, CD4+ or CD8+ T cells, or bulk PBMC T cells (not recorded which). These receptors were collected from a man aged 18 to 70 in good health. Both conserved end residues are part of each CDR3. Fields, in order: CDR3 protein, clone size, V gene, CDR3 length, J gene. Clone size is not always given. Where it is, it says once, few, many or a class for expanded clones.

CDR3aa: CASSQAGVYGYTF
abundance: medium-sized
v_gene: TRBV3-1
len: 13
j_gene: TRBJ1-2

CDR3aa: CASSYLTGALSGYGYTF
abundance: .
v_gene: TRBV6-5
len: 17
j_gene: TRBJ1-2

CDR3aa: CASQIGGGNTEAFF
abundance: .
v_gene: TRBV12-3/TRBV12-4
len: 14
j_gene: TRBJ1-1

CDR3aa: CASRSGKGIGYTF
abundance: .
v_gene: TRBV12-3/TRBV12-4
len: 13
j_gene: TRBJ1-2

CDR3aa: CSAPSSYGYTF
abundance: .
v_gene: TRBV20-1
len: 11
j_gene: TRBJ1-2

CDR3aa: CASSPGTGWAYEQYF
abundance: .
v_gene: TRBV5-5
len: 15
j_gene: TRBJ2-7

CDR3aa: CASSRQGQPFNEQFF
abundance: .
v_gene: TRBV18
len: 15
j_gene: TRBJ2-1

CDR3aa: CASATGVFMGPGELFF
abundance: .
v_gene: TRBV27
len: 16
j_gene: TRBJ2-2

CDR3aa: CASTASGSYNEQFF
abundance: .
v_gene: TRBV19
len: 14
j_gene: TRBJ2-1

CDR3aa: CASSFMTGADTQYF
abundance: .
v_gene: TRBV12-3/TRBV12-4
len: 14
j_gene: TRBJ2-3

CDR3aa: CASSYFRGGYNEQFF
abundance: .
v_gene: TRBV28
len: 15
j_gene: TRBJ2-1